Following are 28 T cell receptor beta chains from one sample sequenced in a study of blood T cell repertoires in COVID-19. Only in-frame clones appear in the TCRdb table, and some are missing; sequencing was by immunoSEQ multiplex PCR. The sample lists some 270,000 clones, roughly 91% occurring once. Sequenced sample: PBMCs or T cells enriched from blood (not recorded which). Source of these receptors: a woman aged 55-70 years who had recovered from COVID-19.

The chain combines TRBV4-1 with TRBJ1-5, with a tentative D call TRBD1 (5 bases). Germline V gene data show CDR1 as MGHRA and CDR2 as YSYEKL. The CDR3 is made up of 15 amino acids. Trimming left V 4 bases short and J 0 bases short, with 10 bases between. CDR3 sequence: CASSLRQHSNQPQHF. CDR3 sequence (DNA): TGCGCCAGCAGCCTTCGACAGCATAGCAATCAGCCCCAGCATTTT.

The rearrangement uses TRBV4-1 and TRBJ2-3; D is possibly TRBD2 (6 bases). Looked up from germline, CDR1 is MGHRA and CDR2 is YSYEKL. The CDR3 has 15 amino acids. V shed 4 bases and J shed 5 bases, with 16 bases lying between them. The CDR3: CASSPFGGAGDTQYF. The CDR3 nucleotides read TGCGCCAGCAGCCCGTTCGGCGGGGCGGGAGATACGCAGTATTTT.

V gene TRBV5-1 combines with J gene TRBJ1-2; D unresolved. The V end was cut by 0 bases, the J end by 6 bases, with 9 bases between. CDR1 SGHRS and CDR2 YFSETQ come from the germline V gene. The CDR3 sequence is 13 residues long. The chain's CDR3 is CASSLDRGNGYTF. DNA for the CDR3: TGCGCCAGCAGCTTGGATCGGGGTAATGGCTACACCTTC.

V and J are TRBV19 and TRBJ1-2; the match to TRBD1 covers 12 bases. Germline assignment: CDR1 LNHDA and CDR2 SQIVND (reference sequence). The CDR3 has 16 amino acids. With V trimmed by 3 bases and J by 8 bases, 10 bases remained unmatched. CDR3 loop: CASSMIGDRGLLGYTF. CDR3 nucleotide sequence: TGTGCCAGTAGTATGATAGGGGACAGGGGGCTTCTCGGCTACACCTTC.

CDR3 sequence (DNA): TGTGCCAGCAGTTTCTACCTCGATGAGCAGTTCTTC. This translates into CASSFYLDEQFF. The V and J genes are TRBV28 and TRBJ2-1; D remains unclear. The CDR3 spans 12 residues. Trimming shortened V by 3 bases and J by 8 bases, and 8 bases separated the two germline ends. Germline CDR1 reads MDHEN; CDR2 reads SYDVKM.

The chain has TRBV19 and TRBJ1-2; 9 positions match TRBD1. Trimming took 6 bases from V and 4 from J; bases not matched to a gene: 6. Germline assignment: CDR1 LNHDA and CDR2 SQIVND (reference sequence). CDR3 length: 14 residues. In DNA, the CDR3 is TGTGCCAGTAGCCGGGACAGGGATCCCTATGGCTACACCTTC. Residues: CASSRDRDPYGYTF. Full variable domain (remainder filled in from reference TRBV19 and TRBJ1-2): DGGITQSPKYLFRKEGQNVTLSCEQNLNHDAMYWYRQDPGQGLRLIYYSQIVNDFQKGDIAEGYSVSREKKESFPLTVTSAQKNPTAFYLCASSRDRDPYGYTFGSGTRLTVV.

V and J are TRBV30 and TRBJ1-4; weak D call: TRBD1 (5 bases). This CDR3 has 15 amino acids. Trimming removed 8 bases at V and 0 bases at J, with 16 bases between. CDR1 is GTSNPN, CDR2 SVGIG, per germline (reference sequence). The CDR3 is CAGGGKGATNEKLFF. CDR3 sequence (DNA): TGTGCCGGGGGTGGTAAAGGAGCAACTAATGAAAAACTGTTTTTT.

V is TRBV19 and J is TRBJ1-5; D gene uncertain. The CDR3 covers 13 residues. The germline CDR1 and CDR2 sequences are LNHDA and SQIVND (reference sequence). With 7 bases removed from V and 2 bases from J, the gap between germline ends came to 9 bases. CDR3 sequence: CASTGFGNQPQHF. The CDR3 region has the DNA TGTGCCAGTACGGGTTTTGGCAATCAGCCCCAGCATTTT.

This chain connects TRBV18 to TRBJ1-1, with D unclear. The CDR3 contains 13 residues. Germline CDR1 and CDR2: KGHSH and LQKENI. V was shortened by 2 bases and J by 2 bases, with 6 bases between the two germline ends. The CDR3 loop reads CASSPSGNTEAFF. Here the CDR3 DNA reads TGTGCCAGCTCACCAAGCGGAAACACTGAAGCTTTCTTT.

V usage is TRBV4-1 and J usage is TRBJ2-7; maybe TRBD1 (5 bases). V was pared by 4 bases and J by 4 bases, with 11 bases between. There are 13 residues in the CDR3. Germline V gene data show CDR1 as MGHRA and CDR2 as YSYEKL. The CDR3 coding sequence is TGCGCCAGCAGCCCCCAGTCAGGGTACGAGCAGTACTTC. Residues: CASSPQSGYEQYF.

This chain links TRBV5-1 with TRBJ1-2, with 10 positions matching TRBD1. Germline values: CDR1 SGHRS, CDR2 YFSETQ. The CDR3 is 15 amino acids. Trimming took 0 bases from V and 7 from J; bases not matched to a gene: 6. The CDR3 coding sequence is TGCGCCAGCAGCTTGGAAGGGACAGGGGTTGGTGGCTACACCTTC. Its translation: CASSLEGTGVGGYTF.

The CDR3 region is CASRRTSVSTDTQYF. CDR3 in DNA: TGTGCCAGTCGACGGACTAGCGTTAGCACAGATACGCAGTATTTT. The rearrangement joins TRBV19 to TRBJ2-3, with 9 bases identical to TRBD2. The CDR3 extends over 15 amino acids. CDR1 and CDR2 from the germline V gene are LNHDA and SQIVND (reference sequence). The junction had 6 bases not matched to a gene; V was cut back by 8 bases and J by 0 bases.

The J gene is TRBJ1-2, the V gene TRBV5-1; the D is unclear. Trimming pared 0 bases from V and 8 bases from J, leaving 14 bases between. The germline V gene encodes CDR1 SGHRS and CDR2 YFSETQ. This CDR3 contains 14 residues. In DNA form, the CDR3 reads TGCGCCAGCAGCTTGGCTTACACGTCAGGCGGCTACACCTTC. It yields the protein CASSLAYTSGGYTF.

The CDR3 bases are TGTGCCAGTAGTATACTAGCGGGAGCTGGCAATGAGCAGTTCTTC. Amino acids: CASSILAGAGNEQFF. The rearrangement links TRBV19 to TRBJ2-1; TRBD2 matches 10 bases. CDR1 LNHDA and CDR2 SQIVND come from the germline V gene (reference sequence). The CDR3 contains 15 residues. J was trimmed by 6 bases and V by 2 bases; bases with no gene match: 4.

This chain connects TRBV5-1 to TRBJ1-1; no definite D call. This CDR3 spans 15 amino acids. Germline values: CDR1 SGHRS, CDR2 YFSETQ. V lost 0 bases, J lost 1 base, and 10 bases lay in between. CDR3 residues: CASSLVQSSNTEAFF. DNA for the CDR3: TGCGCCAGCAGCTTGGTTCAGTCGTCGAACACTGAAGCTTTCTTT. Looking up the rest from reference TRBV5-1 and TRBJ1-1 gives the full variable domain: KAGVTQTPRYLIKTRGQQVTLSCSPISGHRSVSWYQQTPGQGLQFLFEYFSETQRNKGNFPGRFSGRQFSNSRSEMNVSTLELGDSALYLCASSLVQSSNTEAFFGQGTRLTVV.

V usage is TRBV19 and J usage is TRBJ2-7; TRBD2 matches at 7 bases. The V segment lost 0 bases and the J segment 4 bases; nucleotides outside the gene matches: 9. The germline CDR1 and CDR2 sequences are LNHDA and SQIVND (reference sequence). This CDR3 has 16 residues. CDR3 in amino acids: CASSIDWGGAAYEQYF. Here the CDR3 DNA reads TGTGCCAGTAGTATAGATTGGGGAGGGGCCGCATACGAGCAGTACTTC.

This sequence joins TRBV5-8 and TRBJ1-5; D is undetermined. Trimming removed 1 base from V and 2 bases from J, with 4 bases in between. This CDR3 is built from 13 residues. Germline CDR1 is SGHTS and CDR2 is YDEGEE. The chain's CDR3 is CASSLLGNQPQHF. DNA of the CDR3: TGTGCCAGCAGCTTGCTAGGCAATCAGCCCCAGCATTTT.

This clone was detected only once. V and J are TRBV21-1 and TRBJ1-2; the table's TRBD1 call for D was not verified on the DNA. TRBV21-1 is an annotated pseudogene. The CDR3 has 14 amino acids. For the CDR3, the DNA is TGTGCCAGCAGAGTGAGGGGGACTAACTATGGCTACACCTTC. This translates into CASRVRGTNYGYTF.

The CDR3 loop is CAWSPPGQGAGKLFF. The CDR3 DNA follows: TGTGCCTGGAGTCCCCCGGGACAGGGGGCAGGAAAACTGTTTTTT. The J gene is TRBJ1-4, the V gene TRBV30, with 12 bases matching TRBD1. CDR1 and CDR2 (germline): GTSNPN, SVGIG (reference sequence). The CDR3 is 15 residues long. V lost 2 bases and J lost 10; bases outside the gene matches: 8.

This clone was recorded once. V usage is TRBV28 and J usage is TRBJ2-5, with TRBD2 matching over 7 bases. The germline V gene has CDR1 MDHEN and CDR2 SYDVKM. The CDR3 totals 14 residues. The V gene end was trimmed by 5 bases and the J gene end by 2 bases; junction bases not matched to a gene: 5. The CDR3 sequence is CASSSHGRQETQYF. As DNA, the CDR3 is TGTGCCAGCAGTAGTCACGGGAGGCAAGAGACCCAGTACTTC.

The genes are TRBV6-5 and TRBJ1-1; TRBD1 agrees at 7 bases. The J segment lost 3 bases and the V segment lost 4 bases, leaving 8 bases of the junction unmatched. The CDR3 is 15 amino acids. Per the germline V gene, CDR1 is MNHEY and CDR2 is SVGAGI. Here the CDR3 reads CASSSTTGQYTEAFF. In nucleotides, the CDR3 is TGTGCCAGCAGTTCGACGACAGGGCAGTACACTGAAGCTTTCTTT.

This clone was seen just once. J is TRBJ2-2 and V is TRBV28; no definite D call. The length of the CDR3 is 14 residues. The germline V gene encodes CDR1 MDHEN and CDR2 SYDVKM. V gave up 3 bases and J gave up 2 bases, with 7 bases separating them. The DNA of the CDR3 is TGTGCCAGCAGTTTTCCGAGTAACACCGGGGAGCTGTTTTTT. Translation gives CASSFPSNTGELFF.

The J gene is TRBJ1-2, the V gene TRBV11-1; 11 bases align to TRBD1. Trimming took 1 base from V and 5 from J; bases not matched to a gene: 6. Germline V CDR1 and CDR2: SGHAT, FQDESV (reference sequence). The CDR3 loop spans 16 amino acids. Here the CDR3 reads CASSLEGQGATYGYTF. CDR3 DNA sequence: TGTGCCAGCAGCTTAGAAGGACAGGGGGCGACTTATGGCTACACCTTC.

V usage is TRBV28 and J usage is TRBJ1-6, with TRBD1 as a possible D gene (6 bases). CDR1 is MDHEN and CDR2 is SYDVKM in the germline V gene. V was trimmed by 6 bases and J by 9 bases, leaving 12 bases between them. The CDR3 totals 13 residues. The CDR3 is CASRTGGSSPLHF. CDR3 in DNA: TGTGCCAGCAGGACAGGAGGTAGTTCACCCCTCCACTTT.

The chain links TRBV19 to TRBJ2-3; TRBD2 is a possible D gene (7 bases). The CDR3 spans 15 residues. Germline assignment: CDR1 LNHDA and CDR2 SQIVND (reference sequence). V was cut by 5 bases and J by 4 bases, with 16 bases left in between. The CDR3 DNA reads as TGTGCCAGTAGTGTGAGGGGGGGACGGCCAGATACGCAGTATTTT. Translated, it gives CASSVRGGRPDTQYF.

The DNA of the CDR3 is TGTGCCAGCAGCCTCTCGGTTCTGTATGGCTACACCTTC. Translation gives CASSLSVLYGYTF. The V and J genes are TRBV3-1 (or the pseudogene TRBV3-2) and TRBJ1-2, with unresolved D. The V gene lost 4 bases and the J gene lost 5 bases, with 11 bases spanning the gap. Germline CDR1 is LGHDT and CDR2 is YNNKEL (reference sequence). The CDR3 covers 13 residues.

The chain carries TRBV6-5 and TRBJ2-1; TRBD2 matches 13 bases. CDR3 size: 15 residues. The ends lost 5 bases at V and 6 bases at J; junction bases unmatched: 4. Germline CDR1 reads MNHEY; CDR2 reads SVGAGI. CDR3 DNA sequence: TGTGCCAGCAGTCCTGGACTAGCGGGAGTCAATGAGCAGTTCTTC. This sequence encodes CASSPGLAGVNEQFF.

The chain has TRBV19 and TRBJ2-7, with 12 positions matching TRBD2. V was pared by 5 bases and J by 1 base, with 3 bases of the junction left unmatched. This CDR3 has 15 amino acids. Looked up from germline, CDR1 is LNHDA and CDR2 is SQIVND (reference sequence). The CDR3 bases are TGTGCCAGTAGTCATACTAGCGGGAGGTCCTACGAGCAGTACTTC. It encodes CASSHTSGRSYEQYF.